Many counts were recorded for the clone carrying this T cell receptor beta chain. No antigen is known for it. Time point here: healthy volunteer bleed at 2 weeks. Whole blood, unfractionated, served as the material for total RNA extraction. Within the library, unique molecular identifiers were attached to each individual cDNA molecule. TCRdb called the RACE reads again in MiXCR, with one record for every CDR3 protein. The table records 75,000 to 100,000 distinct CDR3 sequences, about 8.6% of them present only once. The data belong to a study of human T cells and chemical hapten exposure. Study-wide findings and caveats: Unchanged with DPC sensitization were TCRs above 1 in 1000 frequency.

The sequence derives from a female donor in good health. Some clones in this sample may be carry-over from other donors' samples. The specimen was whole blood.

CDR3 sequence (DNA): TGCAGCCCCGCATATGGGGACTATGGCTACACCTTC. It specifies CSPAYGDYGYTF. The V gene is TRBV20-1, the J gene TRBJ1-2; D uncertain. This CDR3 region has 12 residues. CDR1 and CDR2 (germline): DFQATT, SNEGSKA (reference sequence).